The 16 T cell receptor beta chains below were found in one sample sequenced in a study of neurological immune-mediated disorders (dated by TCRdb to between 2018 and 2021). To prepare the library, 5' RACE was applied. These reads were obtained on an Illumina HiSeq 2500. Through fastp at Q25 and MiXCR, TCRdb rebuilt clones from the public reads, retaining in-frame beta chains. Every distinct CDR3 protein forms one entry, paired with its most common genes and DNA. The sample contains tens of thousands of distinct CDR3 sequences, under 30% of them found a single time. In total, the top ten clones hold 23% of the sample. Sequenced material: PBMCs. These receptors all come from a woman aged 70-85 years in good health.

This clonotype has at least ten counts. The CDR3 bases are TGTGCCAGCAGCTTGACGGGGCTGATGGGAAATTCACCCCTCCACTTT. Its protein product is CASSLTGLMGNSPLHF. The chain joins TRBV5-5 to TRBJ1-6, with D possibly being TRBD1 (5 bases). The germline V gene encodes CDR1 SGHKS and CDR2 YYEKEE (reference sequence). This CDR3 comprises 16 residues. Deletions cut 1 base from V and 7 bases from J, with 15 bases between.

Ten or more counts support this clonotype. The DNA of the CDR3 is TGCAGTGCTAGAGACACGGGTCCAGAGGCCTCCGAGCAGTACTTC. Protein product: CSARDTGPEASEQYF. The V and J genes are TRBV20-1 and TRBJ2-7; D not resolved. This CDR3 is built from 15 residues. V gave up 0 bases and J gave up 6 bases, with 18 bases separating them. Germline CDR1 is DFQATT and CDR2 is SNEGSKA (reference sequence).

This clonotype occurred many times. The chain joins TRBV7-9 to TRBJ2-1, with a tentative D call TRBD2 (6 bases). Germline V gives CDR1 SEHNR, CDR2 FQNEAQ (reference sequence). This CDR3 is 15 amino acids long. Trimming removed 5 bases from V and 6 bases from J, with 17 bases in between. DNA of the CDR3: TGTGCCAGCAGCCTTTGGGGTCCCGGGGGCAATGAGCAGTTCTTC. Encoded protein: CASSLWGPGGNEQFF.

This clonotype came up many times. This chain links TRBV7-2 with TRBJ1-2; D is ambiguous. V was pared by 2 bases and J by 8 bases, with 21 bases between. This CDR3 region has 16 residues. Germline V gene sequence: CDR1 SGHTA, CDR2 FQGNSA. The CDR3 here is CASSLFYPERRRGYTF. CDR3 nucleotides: TGTGCCAGCAGCTTATTTTATCCCGAAAGACGTAGGGGCTACACCTTC.

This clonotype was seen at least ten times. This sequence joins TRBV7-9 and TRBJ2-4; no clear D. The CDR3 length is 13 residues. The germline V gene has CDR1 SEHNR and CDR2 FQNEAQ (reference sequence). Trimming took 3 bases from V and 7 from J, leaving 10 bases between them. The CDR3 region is CASSFPGVNIQYF. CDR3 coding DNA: TGTGCCAGCAGCTTCCCAGGTGTGAACATTCAGTACTTC.

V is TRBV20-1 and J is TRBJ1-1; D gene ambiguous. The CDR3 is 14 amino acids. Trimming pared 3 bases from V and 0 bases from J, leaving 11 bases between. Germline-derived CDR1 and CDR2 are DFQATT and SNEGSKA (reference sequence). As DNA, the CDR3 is TGCAGTGCTAGGAGGCAGGCCATGAACACTGAAGCTTTCTTT. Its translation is CSARRQAMNTEAFF.

CDR3 sequence: CASSLQGESPLHF. CDR3 DNA sequence: TGTGCCAGCTCACTACAGGGGGAATCACCCCTCCACTTT. The chain links TRBV18 to TRBJ1-6, with 8 bases matching TRBD1. V was pared by 4 bases and J by 10 bases, with 3 bases of the junction left unmatched. Germline assignment: CDR1 KGHSH and CDR2 LQKENI. The length of the CDR3 is 13 residues. The whole variable domain, remainder taken from reference TRBV18 and TRBJ1-6, is NAGVMQNPRHLVRRRGQEARLRCSPMKGHSHVYWYRQLPEEGLKFMVYLQKENIIDESGMPKERFSAEFPKEGPSILRIQQVVRGDSAAYFCASSLQGESPLHFGNGTRLTVT.

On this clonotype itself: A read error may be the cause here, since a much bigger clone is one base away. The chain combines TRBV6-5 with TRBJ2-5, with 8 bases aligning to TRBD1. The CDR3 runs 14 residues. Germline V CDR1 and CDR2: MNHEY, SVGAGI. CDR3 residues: CVSSKDRDQETQYF. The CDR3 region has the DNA TGTGTCAGCAGTAAGGACAGGGACCAAGAGACCCAGTACTTC.

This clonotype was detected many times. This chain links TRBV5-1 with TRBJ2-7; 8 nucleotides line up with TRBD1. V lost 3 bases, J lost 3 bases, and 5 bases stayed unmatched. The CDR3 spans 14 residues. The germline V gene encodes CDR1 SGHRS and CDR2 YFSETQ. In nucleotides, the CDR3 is TGCGCCAGCAGCTCACAGGGGGATCTCTACGAGCAGTACTTC. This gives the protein CASSSQGDLYEQYF.

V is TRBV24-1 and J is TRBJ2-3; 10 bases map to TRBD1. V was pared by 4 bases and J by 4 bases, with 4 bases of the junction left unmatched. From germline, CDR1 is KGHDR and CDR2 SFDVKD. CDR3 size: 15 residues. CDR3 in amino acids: CATSDWTGGSDTQYF. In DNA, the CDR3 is TGTGCCACCAGTGACTGGACAGGGGGGTCAGATACGCAGTATTTT.

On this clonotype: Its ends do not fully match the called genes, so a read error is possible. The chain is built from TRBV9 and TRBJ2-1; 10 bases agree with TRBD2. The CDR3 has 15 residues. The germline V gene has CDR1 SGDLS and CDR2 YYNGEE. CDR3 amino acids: CGSSVSSGSNHEQFF. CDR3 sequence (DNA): TGTGGCAGCAGCGTCTCTAGCGGGAGCAACCATGAGCAGTTCTTC.

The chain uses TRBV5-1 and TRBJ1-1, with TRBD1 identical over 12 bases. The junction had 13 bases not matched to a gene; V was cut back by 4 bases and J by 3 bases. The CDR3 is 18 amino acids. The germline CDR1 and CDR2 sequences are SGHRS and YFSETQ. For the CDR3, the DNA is TGCGCCAGCAGCGGTTTAGGGACAGGGGGCGACACAGACACTGAAGCTTTCTTT. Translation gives CASSGLGTGGDTDTEAFF.

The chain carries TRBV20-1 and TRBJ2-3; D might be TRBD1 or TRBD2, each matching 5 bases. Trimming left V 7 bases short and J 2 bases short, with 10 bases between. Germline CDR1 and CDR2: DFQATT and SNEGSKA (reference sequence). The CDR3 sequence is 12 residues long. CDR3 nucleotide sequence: TGCAGTGTTCCCGGGGCCACAGATACGCAGTATTTT. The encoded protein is CSVPGATDTQYF.

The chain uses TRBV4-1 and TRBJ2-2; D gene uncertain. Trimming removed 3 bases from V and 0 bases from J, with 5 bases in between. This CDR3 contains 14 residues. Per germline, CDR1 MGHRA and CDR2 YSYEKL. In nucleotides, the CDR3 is TGCGCCAGCAGCCATTCAGCGAACACCGGGGAGCTGTTTTTT. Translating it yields CASSHSANTGELFF.

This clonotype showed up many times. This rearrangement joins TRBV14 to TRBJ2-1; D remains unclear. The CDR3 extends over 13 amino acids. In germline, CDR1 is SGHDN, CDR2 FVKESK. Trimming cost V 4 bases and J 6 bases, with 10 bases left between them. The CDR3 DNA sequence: TGTGCCAGCAGCCTGGTAGGAGTCAATGAGCAGTTCTTC. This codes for CASSLVGVNEQFF.

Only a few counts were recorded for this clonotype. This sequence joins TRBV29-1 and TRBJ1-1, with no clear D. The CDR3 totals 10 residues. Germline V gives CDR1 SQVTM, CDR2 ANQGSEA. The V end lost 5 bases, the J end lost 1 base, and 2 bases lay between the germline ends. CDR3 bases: TGCAGCGTTCAGAACACTGAAGCTTTCTTT. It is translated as CSVQNTEAFF.